A single sample gave rise to the 18 T cell receptor beta chains below, sequenced in a study of blood T cell repertoires in COVID-19. Sequencing was performed with immunoSEQ multiplex PCR; in TCRdb, only in-frame clones are kept and a portion is missing. The repertoire holds more than 350,000 clones, 88% seen once, with approximately 1.5% in the top ten. The source material was PBMCs or T cells enriched from blood (not recorded which). The receptors derive from a woman between 18 and 30 years old who had been exposed to COVID-19.

The chain recombines TRBV18 with TRBJ1-1; 8 bases line up with TRBD1. Germline V gene sequence: CDR1 KGHSH, CDR2 LQKENI. V dropped 6 bases and J dropped 2; count of bases not matched to a gene: 11. CDR3 length: 16 amino acids. Here the CDR3 reads CASSGRQGAKNTEAFF. The CDR3 coding sequence is TGTGCCAGCTCCGGTCGTCAGGGGGCCAAAAACACTGAAGCTTTCTTT. Variable domain in full (rest from reference TRBV18 and TRBJ1-1): NAGVMQNPRHLVRRRGQEARLRCSPMKGHSHVYWYRQLPEEGLKFMVYLQKENIIDESGMPKERFSAEFPKEGPSILRIQQVVRGDSAAYFCASSGRQGAKNTEAFFGQGTRLTVV.

The V gene is TRBV7-8, the J gene TRBJ2-3, with D maybe TRBD1 (8 bases). Trimming removed 1 base at V and 2 bases at J, with 16 bases between. This CDR3 has 17 amino acids. Looked up from germline, CDR1 is SGHVS and CDR2 is FQNEAQ. The CDR3 nucleotides are TGTGCCAGCAGCTTAGTAGGGGGGGACAGGATCACAGATACGCAGTATTTT. This codes for CASSLVGGDRITDTQYF.

V is TRBV2 and J is TRBJ2-5, with TRBD2 matching over 10 bases. CDR1 SNHLY and CDR2 FYNNEI come from the germline V gene. This CDR3 comprises 13 residues. V trimming: 6 bases; J trimming: 5 bases; junction bases outside the gene matches: 3. The CDR3 protein is CASSAGLAETQYF. The CDR3 coding sequence is TGTGCCAGCAGCGCGGGACTAGCGGAGACCCAGTACTTC.

The rearrangement uses TRBV28 and TRBJ1-4; 8 bases are a match to TRBD1. Germline assignment: CDR1 MDHEN and CDR2 SYDVKM. V trimming: 3 bases; J trimming: 8 bases; junction bases outside the gene matches: 5. The CDR3 runs 14 residues. The CDR3: CASSFSDRGEKLFF. The CDR3 DNA is TGTGCCAGCAGTTTCTCCGACAGGGGCGAAAAACTGTTTTTT.

This chain joins TRBV19 and TRBJ1-5; 7 positions match TRBD1. The CDR3 has 15 residues. V lost 6 bases, J lost 6 bases, and 11 bases stayed unmatched. Germline-derived CDR1 and CDR2 are LNHDA and SQIVND (reference sequence). Here the CDR3 DNA reads TGTGCCAGTAGGGGTGGGTACAGGGGCGTTCAGCCCCAGCATTTT. Translation gives CASRGGYRGVQPQHF.

This chain uses TRBV24-1 with TRBJ2-1; 14 nucleotides align to TRBD2. CDR1 is KGHDR and CDR2 is SFDVKD in the germline V gene. The CDR3 has 17 residues. V was pared by 1 base and J by 7 bases, with 5 bases of the junction left unmatched. The CDR3 region is CATSDLGTSGSWNEQFF. The DNA of the CDR3 is TGTGCCACCAGTGATTTAGGGACTAGCGGGAGCTGGAATGAGCAGTTCTTC.

There are a few counts of this clone. The V and J genes are TRBV28 and TRBJ2-1; possible D gene TRBD2, 5 bases. Germline-derived CDR1 and CDR2 are MDHEN and SYDVKM. This CDR3 is built from 17 residues. Trimming took off 5 bases at V and 0 bases at J, with 17 bases between the two ends. The CDR3 is CASSTLWSGNSYNEQFF. CDR3 coding DNA: TGTGCCAGCAGTACCCTCTGGAGCGGTAACTCCTACAATGAGCAGTTCTTC.

This clone was seen a few times. This sequence joins TRBV19 and TRBJ1-4; possible D gene TRBD1, 5 bases. This CDR3 has 13 amino acids. Germline loops: CDR1 LNHDA, CDR2 SQIVND (reference sequence). Between the trimmed V and J ends, which lost 7 bases and 8 bases, there was a span of 14 bases. The CDR3 protein is CASTGDLREKLFF. DNA for the CDR3: TGTGCCAGTACGGGGGATTTAAGAGAAAAACTGTTTTTT.

On this clone: A read error may account for a junction end that differs from germline. V gene TRBV7-7 combines with J gene TRBJ2-3, with TRBD2 as a possible D gene (6 bases). The CDR3 contains 18 residues. Germline CDR1 is SSHAT and CDR2 is FNYEAQ (reference sequence). As DNA, the CDR3 is TGTGCTAGCAGCCCCCCACTACCCGCGGGACGAAAGACAGATACGCAGTATTTT. Protein sequence: CASSPPLPAGRKTDTQYF. The full variable domain, with the rest looked up from reference TRBV7-7 and TRBJ2-3, is GAGVSQSPRYKVTKRGQDVTLRCDPISSHATLYWYQQALGQGPEFLTYFNYEAQPDKSGLPSDRFSAERPEGSISTLTIQRTEQRDSAMYRCASSPPLPAGRKTDTQYFGPGTRLTVL.

The chain has TRBV28 and TRBJ1-1; TRBD1 aligns across 8 bases. The V segment lost 6 bases and the J segment 4 bases; nucleotides outside the gene matches: 10. Germline V gene lookup returns CDR1 MDHEN and CDR2 SYDVKM. This CDR3 region has 15 residues. CDR3 region: CASRATGTGGTEAFF. CDR3 DNA: TGTGCCAGCAGGGCTACCGGGACAGGTGGCACTGAAGCTTTCTTT.

V gene TRBV3-1 (or the pseudogene TRBV3-2) combines with J gene TRBJ2-7; tentatively, D is TRBD2 (6 bases). CDR1 is LGHDT, CDR2 YNNKEL, per germline (reference sequence). The CDR3 is 14 residues long. Deletions cut 0 bases from V and 3 bases from J, with 9 bases between. The CDR3: CASSQDWDFYEQYF. The DNA for the CDR3 is TGTGCCAGCAGCCAAGATTGGGACTTCTACGAGCAGTACTTC.

This sequence joins TRBV5-5 and TRBJ2-7; possibly TRBD1 for D (5 bases). Germline values: CDR1 SGHKS, CDR2 YYEKEE (reference sequence). The CDR3 has 15 amino acids. V shed 5 bases and J shed 3 bases, with 18 bases lying between them. The CDR3 DNA reads as TGTGCCAGCAGTTCGGACACCCCCCACTACTACGAGCAGTACTTC. Amino acid sequence: CASSSDTPHYYEQYF. Looking up the rest from reference TRBV5-5 and TRBJ2-7 gives the full variable domain: DAGVTQSPTHLIKTRGQQVTLRCSPISGHKSVSWYQQVLGQGPQFIFQYYEKEERGRGNFPDRFSARQFPNYSSELNVNALLLGDSALYLCASSSDTPHYYEQYFGPGTRLTVT.

Of note for this clone: Within the sample, other DNA sequences also encode this same CDR3. The rearrangement links TRBV19 to TRBJ2-7, with D unclear. Per the germline V gene, CDR1 is LNHDA and CDR2 is SQIVND (reference sequence). Trimming removed 5 bases from V and 3 bases from J, with 8 bases in between. The CDR3 has 12 residues. CDR3 loop: CASSSGGYEQYF. The CDR3 nucleotides are TGTGCCAGTAGTTCGGGTGGCTACGAGCAGTACTTC.

The V and J genes are TRBV10-1 and TRBJ2-5; D is unresolved. The CDR3 has 12 residues. Germline loops: CDR1 WNHNN, CDR2 SYGVQD (reference sequence). The V end was cut by 4 bases, the J end by 5 bases, with 8 bases between. CDR3 sequence reads: CASSASGETQYF. CDR3 bases: TGCGCCAGCAGTGCCTCGGGTGAGACCCAGTACTTC.

The V gene is TRBV11-2, the J gene TRBJ2-2; 10 bases align to TRBD2. The CDR3 loop spans 16 amino acids. CDR1 is SGHAT, CDR2 FQNNGV, per germline. V lost 6 bases, J lost 7 bases, and 11 bases stayed unmatched. CDR3 sequence: CASSIGPSGSGGELFF. CDR3 bases: TGTGCCAGCAGTATTGGGCCTAGCGGGAGTGGCGGGGAGCTGTTTTTT.

This chain links TRBV2 with TRBJ2-3, with 11 bases matching TRBD2. J gave up 0 bases and V 7 bases, and 6 bases lay outside the gene matches. This CDR3 comprises 16 residues. The germline gives CDR1 SNHLY, CDR2 FYNNEI. For the CDR3, the DNA is TGTGCCAGCATTACTAGCGGGAGAGTTAGCACAGATACGCAGTATTTT. Amino acids: CASITSGRVSTDTQYF.

The chain carries TRBV12-3 or TRBV12-4 and TRBJ1-2; possibly TRBD1 for D (5 bases). Trimming left V 7 bases short and J 3 bases short, with 12 bases between. The CDR3 has 13 amino acids. The CDR3 is CASTGGIYYGYTF. The DNA for the CDR3 is TGTGCCAGCACCGGGGGGATCTACTATGGCTACACCTTC.

J is TRBJ1-2 and V is TRBV27; D ambiguous. V lost 2 bases to trimming and J lost 6 bases, with 16 bases between them. The CDR3 has 15 residues. Germline values: CDR1 MNHEY, CDR2 SMNVEV (reference sequence). CDR3 loop: CASSLAVGGLDGYTF. The CDR3 coding sequence is TGTGCCAGCAGTTTAGCGGTGGGTGGGTTGGATGGCTACACCTTC.